The present TCR beta chain was sequenced within a study of regulatory T cells in long-lasting Graves disease. Building of the TCR beta libraries involved iRepertoire HTBI primers and Arm-PCR of CDR3 regions. Authors' data handling: Identification of gene segments yielded approximately 62 TRBV and 12 to 15 TRBJ across samples. TCRdb reanalysed the multiplex PCR reads using MiXCR and keeps one entry per CDR3 protein. These V and J calls are TCRdb output, not the study's own analysis. The sample lists about 470,000 distinct CDR3 sequences; just under 15% were seen once. This clonotype was observed a few times. The CDR3 spans 16 residues. The junction had 12 bases not matched to a gene; V was cut back by 7 bases and J by 4 bases. Germline values: CDR1 LNHDA, CDR2 SQIVND (reference sequence). The time point denotes: newly diagnosed GD, antithyroid drugs for less than 3 months. Generation of the TCR library employed RNA extracted from PBMCs.

The sample was also linked to a second study, of T cells in Graves' hyperthyroidism and ophthalmopathy. That source adds: Patients having uncontrolled infection, another autoimmune disease, pregnancy or lactation were not included.

This chain uses TRBV19 with TRBJ1-1; the match to TRBD1 covers 10 bases. The sequence was obtained from a young woman with Graves disease. The source material was peripheral blood mononuclear cells (PBMCs), sampled at new diagnosis, from a patient treated with antithyroid drugs. The CDR3 loop is CASIGTGATWGTEAFF. In DNA form, the CDR3 reads TGTGCCAGTATTGGGACAGGGGCCACTTGGGGCACTGAAGCTTTCTTT.